These T cell receptor beta chains were read from a single sample in a study of regulatory T cells in long-lasting Graves disease. In TCRdb, the multiplex PCR reads were re-called with MiXCR into one record per CDR3 protein. The sample holds roughly 610,000 distinct CDR3 sequences; roughly 15% are singletons and the top ten take around a sixth. The same data also contributed to another study, on T cells in Graves' hyperthyroidism and ophthalmopathy.

Sequencing used peripheral blood mononuclear cells (PBMCs), obtained at new diagnosis, from a patient treated with antithyroid drugs. Every receptor here comes from a woman in her 30s with Graves disease. Each CDR3 is given with its conserved first and last residue. A D gene is named only where the DNA matches it firmly. The size entry is marked missing in some rows and otherwise reads once, few, many or a size class.

d_gene,j_gene,abundance,v_gene,CDR3nt,CDR3aa
.,TRBJ2-7,many,TRBV28,TGTGCCAGCAGAAGAGGGAGTCGGGAGCAGTACTTC,CASRRGSREQYF
.,TRBJ1-2,few,TRBV2,TGTGCCAGCATCGCTAGGGTGGTAGACGGCTACACCTTC,CASIARVVDGYTF
TRBD2,TRBJ2-7,many,TRBV28,TGTGCCAGCAGTTTGTGGTTTAGCGGGGGCTACGAGCAGTACTTC,CASSLWFSGGYEQYF
TRBD1,TRBJ2-5,many,TRBV11-2,TGTGCCAGCAGCTACCTTCGGACAGGCCAAGAGACCCAGTACTTC,CASSYLRTGQETQYF
.,TRBJ2-7,many,TRBV10-3,TGTGCCATCAGTGCGGTCTCAAACTACGAGCAGTACTTC,CAISAVSNYEQYF
TRBD1,TRBJ1-4,many,TRBV7-2,TGTGCCAGCAGCCAGCGACAGGGCTCGGGGAGGAATTACGAAAAACTGTTTTTT,CASSQRQGSGRNYEKLFF
.,TRBJ1-5,many,TRBV12-3/TRBV12-4,TGTGCCAGCAGAATAAGTAGCAATCAGCCCCAGCATTTT,CASRISSNQPQHF
.,TRBJ2-2,.,TRBV6-1,TGTGCCAGCAGACCCCGGGGGCGCCCCCCCGGGGAGCTGTTTTTT,CASRPRGRPPGELFF
.,TRBJ1-2,many,TRBV13,TGTGCCAGCAGATCCGCGGGGGGTGGCTATGGCTACACCTTC,CASRSAGGGYGYTF
.,TRBJ2-4,many,TRBV19,TGTGCCAGTAGTATCGGGCAGGGAGAAGCAAAAAACATTCAGTACTTC,CASSIGQGEAKNIQYF
TRBD2,TRBJ2-1,many,TRBV2,TGTGCCGCCTGGGGGGGTGATGAGCAGTTCTTC,CAAWGGDEQFF